The clone carrying this TCR beta chain has a count of ten or more. From RNA transcripts, TCR beta CDR3 regions were amplified. First-round RT-PCR with HTBI primers amplified the TCR CDR3 region. Using its own MiXCR run on the multiplex PCR reads, TCRdb lists one record per CDR3 protein. The sample has more than 650,000 distinct CDR3 sequences, 13% to 15% seen once. The source of the sample is a study of T cells in Graves' hyperthyroidism and ophthalmopathy. Per germline, CDR1 MDHEN and CDR2 SYDVKM. The CDR3 has 19 amino acids. With 1 base clipped from V and 4 bases from J, the junction kept 13 bases outside the gene matches.

Source material: blood. The TCR originated in a woman aged 18-29 years with Graves' hyperthyroidism. The rearrangement uses TRBV28 and TRBJ2-4; TRBD2 matches 10 bases. Written as DNA, the CDR3 is TGTGCCAGCAGTTTATACTTCTCTCGTCTAGCGGGAGCTAAAAACATTCAGTACTTC. Translated: CASSLYFSRLAGAKNIQYF.